This TCR beta chain comes out of a study of cytomegalovirus exposure and HLA in healthy donors. PCR employed 60 Vbeta and 13 Jbeta primers. Here immunoSEQ multiplex PCR was the method, and the copy in TCRdb shows in-frame clones only, minus some. The repertoire has more than 110,000 clones, 70% to 75% of them found once; the top ten carry roughly 1.7%. The sequenced sample was PBMCs. This sequence was found in a woman younger than 45 in good health and CMV-seronegative.

In DNA form, the CDR3 reads TGTGCCAGCAGCTTAGGTTCGGAGGGGTGGCAGCCCCAGCATTTT. This gives the protein CASSLGSEGWQPQHF. The chain couples TRBV7-6 to TRBJ1-5, with D perhaps matching TRBD1 (5 bases). This CDR3 contains 15 residues. Germline CDR1 SGHVS, CDR2 FNYEAQ. Trimming shortened V by 1 base and J by 7 bases, and 14 bases separated the two germline ends.